The clone carrying this T cell receptor beta chain turned up a few times. These data originate in a study of blood T cell repertoires in COVID-19. Study details: Researchers got acute and convalescent COVID-19 samples from the United States, Italy and Spain. PBMCs, B-cell-depleted T cells, or T cells provided the cDNA or gDNA that made up the material.

In the original analysis: Reference gene primers were amplified, and this amplification served to estimate nucleated cell counts. Assay: immunoSEQ multiplex PCR; the TCRdb copy retains only in-frame clones and omits some. The V and J calls and clone size were taken over from that table, and D and trimming were inferred from the DNA. The sample shows fewer than 80,000 clones, 74% of them seen only once. The CDR3 is made up of 17 amino acids. The source of this sequence is a woman aged 80 or over with acute or convalescent COVID-19. Source material: peripheral blood. The chain uses TRBV21-1 and TRBJ2-7; the table's D gene call, TRBD2, was not cross checked with the DNA. TRBV21-1 is deemed a pseudogene. In DNA form, the CDR3 reads TGTGCCAGCAGCAAAGGAGGGACTAGCCGGGCGGGCTACGAGCAGTACTTC. Amino acids: CASSKGGTSRAGYEQYF.